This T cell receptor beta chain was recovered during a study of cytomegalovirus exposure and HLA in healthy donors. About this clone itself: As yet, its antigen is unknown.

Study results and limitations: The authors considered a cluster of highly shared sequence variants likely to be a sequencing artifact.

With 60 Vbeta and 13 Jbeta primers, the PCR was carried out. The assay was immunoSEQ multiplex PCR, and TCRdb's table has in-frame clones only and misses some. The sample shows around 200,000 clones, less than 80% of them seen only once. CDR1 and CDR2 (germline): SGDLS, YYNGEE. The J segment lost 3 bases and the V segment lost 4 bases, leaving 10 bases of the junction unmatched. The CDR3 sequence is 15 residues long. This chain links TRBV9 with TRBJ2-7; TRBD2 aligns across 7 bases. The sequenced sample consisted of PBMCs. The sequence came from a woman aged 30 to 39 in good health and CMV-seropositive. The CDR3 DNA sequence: TGTGCCAGCAGCCCTCGCGGCGGGGGATTCTACGAGCAGTACTTC. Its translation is CASSPRGGGFYEQYF.